The clone carrying this TCR beta chain was observed many times. Its antigen is undetermined. These data come from a study of T cells in Graves' hyperthyroidism and ophthalmopathy. Overall study results and limits: The model made its ophthalmopathy prediction, and onset followed a median approximately six months later.

Researchers took RNA transcripts and amplified the TCR beta CDR3 regions from them. TCR CDR3 regions were first amplified by RT-PCR with HTBI primers. One entry per CDR3 protein, called by TCRdb with MiXCR from the multiplex PCR reads. Of over 300,000 distinct CDR3 sequences in the sample, roughly an eighth were seen once. Input material: blood. This TCR was sampled from a woman aged 40 to 49 with Graves' ophthalmopathy.

The CDR3 DNA is TGTGCCAGCGGCCTAGAATTCTACGAGCAGTACTTC. This gives the protein CASGLEFYEQYF. The V gene is TRBV2, the J gene TRBJ2-7; D ambiguous. This CDR3 is built from 12 residues. V was cut by 8 bases and J by 3 bases, with 11 bases left in between. The germline gives CDR1 SNHLY, CDR2 FYNNEI.